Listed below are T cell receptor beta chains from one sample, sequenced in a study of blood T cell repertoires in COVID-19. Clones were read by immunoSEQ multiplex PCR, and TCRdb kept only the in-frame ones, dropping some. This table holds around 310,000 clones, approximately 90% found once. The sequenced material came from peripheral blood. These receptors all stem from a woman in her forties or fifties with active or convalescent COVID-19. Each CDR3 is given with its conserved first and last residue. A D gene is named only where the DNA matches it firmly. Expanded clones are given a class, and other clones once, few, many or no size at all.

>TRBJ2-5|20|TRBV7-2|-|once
CASSLAYSGGGGGGQETQYF
TGTGCCAGCAGCTTAGCGTATTCGGGTGGTGGGGGCGGCGGCCAAGAGACCCAGTACTTC
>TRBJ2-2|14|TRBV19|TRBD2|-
CASQPSGGPGELFF
TGTGCCAGTCAGCCTAGCGGGGGCCCCGGGGAGCTGTTTTTT
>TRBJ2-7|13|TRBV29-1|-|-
CSVFTGGSYEQYF
TGCAGCGTCTTCACCGGGGGTTCCTACGAGCAGTACTTC
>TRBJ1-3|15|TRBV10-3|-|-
CAISHTGTSGNTIYF
TGTGCCATCAGTCACACAGGGACCTCTGGAAACACCATATATTTT
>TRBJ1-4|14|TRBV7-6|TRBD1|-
CASSPRTGYEKLFF
TGTGCCAGCAGCCCAAGGACAGGGTATGAAAAACTGTTTTTT
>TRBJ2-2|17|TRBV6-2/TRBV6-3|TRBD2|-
CASSTYPGLAGVGELFF
TGTGCCAGCAGCACCTATCCGGGACTAGCGGGAGTCGGGGAGCTGTTTTTT
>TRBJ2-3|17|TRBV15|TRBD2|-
CATSRTLTGGITDTQYF
TGTGCCACCAGCAGAACCTTAACGGGAGGGATCACAGATACGCAGTATTTT
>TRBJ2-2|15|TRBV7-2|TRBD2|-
CASVLAGGHTGELFF
TGTGCCAGCGTTCTAGCGGGGGGCCACACCGGGGAGCTGTTTTTT
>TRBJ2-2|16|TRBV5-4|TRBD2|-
CASSLSSGRVSGELFF
TGTGCCAGCAGCCTCTCTAGCGGGAGGGTTTCGGGGGAGCTGTTTTTT
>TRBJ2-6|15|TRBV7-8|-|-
CASSLGPSGANVLTF
TGTGCCAGCAGCTTAGGTCCATCTGGGGCCAACGTCCTGACTTTC
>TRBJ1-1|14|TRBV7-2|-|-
CASSLANRNTEAFF
TGTGCCAGCAGCTTAGCGAACAGGAACACTGAAGCTTTCTTT
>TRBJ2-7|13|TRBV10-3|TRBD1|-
CAISEKVQGVGSF
TGTGCCATCAGTGAGAAGGTTCAGGGGGTAGGTAGCTTC
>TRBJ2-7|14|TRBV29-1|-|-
CSVAKGTRTYEQYF
TGCAGCGTTGCGAAGGGGACAAGGACCTACGAGCAGTACTTC
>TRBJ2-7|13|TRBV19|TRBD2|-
CASTAASGYEQYF
TGTGCCAGTACGGCGGCTAGCGGCTACGAGCAGTACTTC
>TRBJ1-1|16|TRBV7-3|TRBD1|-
CASSLGQGTMNTEAFF
TGTGCCAGCAGCTTAGGACAGGGTACTATGAACACTGAAGCTTTCTTT
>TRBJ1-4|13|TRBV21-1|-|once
CASSKQGWEKLFF
TGTGCCAGCAGCAAACAGGGGTGGGAAAAACTGTTTTTT
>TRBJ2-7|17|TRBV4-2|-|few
CASSQPGTESGLEEQYF
TGTGCCAGCAGCCAGCCAGGTACGGAAAGCGGGCTTGAGGAGCAGTACTTC
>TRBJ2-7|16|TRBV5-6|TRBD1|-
CASSLAVDRVSYEQYF
TGTGCCAGCAGCTTGGCTGTAGACAGGGTATCCTACGAGCAGTACTTC
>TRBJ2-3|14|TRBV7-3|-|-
CASSLRGTTDTQYF
TGTGCCAGCAGCTTACGCGGGACCACAGATACGCAGTATTTT
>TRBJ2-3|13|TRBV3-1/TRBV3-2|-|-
CASSQASPDTQYF
TGTGCCAGCAGCCAAGCATCCCCAGATACGCAGTATTTT
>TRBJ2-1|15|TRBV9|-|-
CASSVEASSYNEQFF
TGTGCCAGCAGCGTAGAGGCTAGCTCCTACAATGAGCAGTTCTTC
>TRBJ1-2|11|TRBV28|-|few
CASARAGSYTF
TGTGCCAGCGCAAGGGCAGGGAGCTACACCTTC